This entry describes one TCR beta chain. This clone has only a few counts. It has no known antigen specificity. No base qualities exist here, and no much larger clone lies one base off it. The meaning of the sample's time point label: baseline before oral tofacitinib. Lesional scalp punch biopsies and peripheral blood were collected from alopecia areata patients. After PBMCs were isolated by density centrifugation and stained for CD3, CD4 and CD8, a FACSAria was used to sort CD4+ and CD8+ T cells. The data were taken from a study of CD8+ T cells in alopecia areata (dated 2018 in TCRdb). At the level of the whole study: Treated patients were enrolled in an open-label pilot trial of oral tofacitinib, 5 to 10 mg twice daily, for moderate-to-severe alopecia areata. Tofacitinib was given for 6 to 18 months, followed by 6 months of follow-up off drug to assess delayed response and recurrence. In both human patients and the C3H/HeJ mouse model, the study applied high-throughput TCRbeta sequencing to look at T cell clonal expansion in alopecia areata. On the human side, TCRbeta sequencing was run on scalp tissue and on sorted CD4+ and CD8+ peripheral blood T cells from healthy controls and from alopecia areata patients with either patchy or totalis/universalis disease. Patients on tofacitinib were biopsied at baseline and after 4 and 24 weeks of treatment, and several of the patients also had a later scalp biopsy. Scalp clonality was compared among normal scalp (n=4), patchy alopecia areata scalp (n=8), and alopecia totalis/universalis scalp (n=8). RNA was extracted with the PAXgene miRNA kit for fixed scalp, the miRNeasy kit for PBMCs, and the RNeasy kit for mouse skin. Amplification of TCRbeta CDR3 regions was done by immunoSEQ multiplex PCR using 35 Vbeta forward primers and 13 Jbeta reverse primers. The study at large found these results: Scalp TCR repertoire analysis is complicated because resident alphabeta T cells in normal human skin are also sequenced, whereas mouse skin is dominated by gammadelta T cells. Higher clonality and more expanded CD8+ clones were observed in lesional scalp than in normal scalp, particularly in alopecia totalis/universalis, a finding suggestive of antigenic drive. Shared TCR sequences between patients were less evident than in mice, which may be partly attributable to HLA diversity in the patient population.

To prepare the library, the immunoSEQ multiplex PCR assay was applied. RNA was extracted from all samples and reverse transcribed into cDNA as template for TCR sequencing. First-strand cDNA was synthesized with SuperScript III using a 2:1 mix of oligo-dT and random hexamers. Amplification bias was assessed with a synthetic immune receptor repertoire, and residual bias was removed computationally. Per the original workflow: Raw reads were preprocessed for error removal, and CDR3 was defined according to IMGT conventions as running from the conserved cysteine to phenylalanine. Clonality was calculated as 1 minus Shannon entropy normalized by log2 of the number of productive unique TCRs. Whether each scalp clone was CD4 or CD8 was inferred by checking scalp TCRbeta sequences against the CD4 and CD8 repertoires from sorted blood. TCRdb stores this immuneACCESS table with in-frame sequences only. Part of the clones is absent; in the studies checked, under half of the shortfall reflects unresolved V genes, and no reason is known for the rest. V and J calls and clone size are those listed in that table; D and trimming were worked out from the DNA. Within this sample are about 180,000 clones, with approximately 56% of them counted one time only. In total, the top ten clones hold about 15% of the sample.

As encoded in the germline V gene, CDR1 is MGHDK while CDR2 is SYGVNS. The CDR3 spans 14 residues, from the cysteine through the phenylalanine. Left in the record is the CDR3 DNA by itself, 42 bases read in frame from the first base. V drops 4 bases and J drops 6 bases, leaving 15 bases in between. The receptor comes from a human donor with alopecia areata. Sequenced material: CD4+ T cells sorted from blood, taken at week 0. This receptor chain uses TRBV25-1 and TRBJ1-2; a tentative D match to TRBD1 spans 5 bases. The CDR3 reads as follows: CASSVLPGLHGYTF. The nucleotides read TGTGCCAGCAGTGTACTACCAGGGCTTCATGGCTACACCTTC.